Each of the 24 T cell receptor beta chains below was sequenced from the same sample in a study of T cells in tuberculosis. Profiling relied on immunoSEQ multiplex PCR, and the TCRdb table lists in-frame clones only, not all of them. The repertoire holds 44,000 or so clones, with around 96% as singletons. Sequencing was performed on PBMCs. These TCRs come from a donor aged 10-29 years with latent tuberculosis or without tuberculosis infection.

This clone was detected once. The chain uses TRBV18 and TRBJ1-3; D gene ambiguous. The CDR3 is 14 amino acids. In germline, CDR1 is KGHSH, CDR2 LQKENI. V lost 3 bases and J 2 bases, leaving 8 bases between the germline ends. For the CDR3, the DNA is TGTGCCAGCTCACCGGCGGGGACTGGAAACACCATATATTTT. Its protein is CASSPAGTGNTIYF.

The sample holds one count of this clone. The V and J genes are TRBV7-7 and TRBJ2-3, with 7 bases aligning to TRBD2. The CDR3 sequence is 15 residues long. The V gene's germline CDR1 is SSHAT and CDR2 FNYEAQ (reference sequence). Trimming at V came to 6 bases and at J to 5 bases, leaving 11 bases not matched to a gene. DNA for the CDR3: TGTGCCAGCAGAGGAAGCGGGACTTCGCTAGATACGCAGTATTTT. Translated: CASRGSGTSLDTQYF.

This clone was detected only once. This chain links TRBV19 with TRBJ2-3; weak D call: TRBD1 (5 bases). Germline assignment: CDR1 LNHDA and CDR2 SQIVND (reference sequence). This CDR3 spans 14 amino acids. Trimming pared 6 bases from V and 4 bases from J, leaving 14 bases between. CDR3 DNA: TGTGCCAGTAGAATTACTGGGGCCGCAGATACGCAGTATTTT. The encoded protein is CASRITGAADTQYF.

This chain connects TRBV7-3 to TRBJ2-3, with D possibly matching TRBD1 (5 bases). CDR1 and CDR2 (germline): SGHTA, FQGTGA. Between the trimmed V and J ends, which lost 1 base and 4 bases, there was a span of 6 bases. The length of the CDR3 is 13 residues. The CDR3 nucleotides read TGTGCCAGCAGCTTAATAGGGGCAGATACGCAGTATTTT. This gives the protein CASSLIGADTQYF.

The chain has TRBV5-4 and TRBJ2-7; 7 bases fit TRBD2. The length of the CDR3 is 16 residues. V was pared by 0 bases and J by 1 base, with 7 bases of the junction left unmatched. The germline CDR1 and CDR2 sequences are SGHNT and YYREEE (reference sequence). The CDR3 DNA reads TGTGCCAGCAGCTTGGCCGGGCGGGAGCGATCCTACGAGCAGTACTTC. Its translation: CASSLAGRERSYEQYF. Variable domain in full (rest from reference TRBV5-4 and TRBJ2-7): ETGVTQSPTHLIKTRGQQVTLRCSSQSGHNTVSWYQQALGQGPQFIFQYYREEENGRGNFPPRFSGLQFPNYSSELNVNALELDDSALYLCASSLAGRERSYEQYFGPGTRLTVT.

This sequence joins TRBV12-5 and TRBJ2-5; D may be TRBD1 (6 bases). The V gene's germline CDR1 is LGHNT and CDR2 FRNRAP. The length of the CDR3 is 14 residues. Trimming removed 6 bases from V and 1 base from J, with 12 bases in between. CDR3 region: CASGPSTGQETQYF. The CDR3 nucleotides are TGTGCTAGTGGCCCATCGACAGGCCAAGAGACCCAGTACTTC.

The chain's CDR3 is CASSSWDRGKDTQYF. The CDR3 region has the DNA TGTGCCAGCAGCTCTTGGGACAGGGGGAAAGATACGCAGTATTTT. J is TRBJ2-3 and V is TRBV5-4; 11 nucleotides line up with TRBD1. The V segment lost 3 bases and the J segment 5 bases; nucleotides outside the gene matches: 5. The germline V gene has CDR1 SGHNT and CDR2 YYREEE (reference sequence). There are 15 residues in the CDR3.

The J gene is TRBJ2-7, the V gene TRBV27; possible D gene TRBD1, 6 bases. The CDR3 totals 13 residues. Germline V gene data show CDR1 as MNHEY and CDR2 as SMNVEV (reference sequence). Trimming took 3 bases from V and 2 from J, leaving 8 bases between them. The CDR3 sequence: CASSFGQPYEQYF. The CDR3, as DNA: TGTGCCAGCAGTTTCGGACAGCCCTACGAGCAGTACTTC.

V and J are TRBV6-4 and TRBJ2-1; no clear D. Per germline, CDR1 MRHNA and CDR2 SNTAGT. V was trimmed by 2 bases and J by 8 bases, leaving 13 bases between them. The length of the CDR3 is 14 residues. The CDR3 here is CASSDGSETDEQFF. CDR3 sequence (DNA): TGTGCCAGCAGTGACGGAAGCGAGACGGATGAGCAGTTCTTC.

The J gene is TRBJ2-7, the V gene TRBV27; 11 nucleotides match TRBD1. The CDR3 length is 18 residues. V dropped 1 base and J dropped 2; count of bases not matched to a gene: 10. CDR1 and CDR2 from the germline V gene are MNHEY and SMNVEV (reference sequence). CDR3 coding DNA: TGTGCCAGCAGTTTATACGTCCCTTTGGACAGGGGGCCCTACGAGCAGTACTTC. It yields the protein CASSLYVPLDRGPYEQYF.

The rearrangement joins TRBV4-1 to TRBJ1-2, with 7 bases that match TRBD1. The ends lost 0 bases at V and 2 bases at J; junction bases unmatched: 3. CDR1 is MGHRA and CDR2 is YSYEKL in the germline V gene. The CDR3 contains 15 residues. CDR3 region: CASSQEGGANYGYTF. DNA for the CDR3: TGCGCCAGCAGCCAAGAAGGGGGCGCAAACTATGGCTACACCTTC.

The V call is TRBV15, the J call TRBJ2-2; a possible D gene is TRBD2 (7 bases). Germline V gives CDR1 LNHNV, CDR2 YYDKDF (reference sequence). This CDR3 is built from 17 residues. The germline V and J ends were trimmed by 1 base and 6 bases, with 18 bases remaining between them. CDR3 sequence: CATSRGTGGLVPGELFF. As DNA, the CDR3 is TGTGCCACCAGCAGAGGTACCGGGGGGCTTGTTCCCGGGGAGCTGTTTTTT.

The rearrangement links TRBV19 to TRBJ1-2; 7 bases fit TRBD1. CDR1 is LNHDA and CDR2 is SQIVND in the germline V gene (reference sequence). V was pared by 5 bases and J by 4 bases, with 7 bases of the junction left unmatched. The CDR3 spans 14 residues. CDR3 in amino acids: CASSDDREPYGYTF. In DNA form, the CDR3 reads TGTGCCAGTAGTGACGACAGGGAGCCCTATGGCTACACCTTC.

V gene TRBV9 combines with J gene TRBJ2-7, with D possibly TRBD2 on 6 matching bases. Trimming removed 2 bases from V and 2 bases from J, with 14 bases in between. CDR1 is SGDLS and CDR2 is YYNGEE in the germline V gene. CDR3 length: 15 amino acids. The CDR3 protein is CASSVSGTGAYEQYF. CDR3 coding DNA: TGTGCCAGCAGCGTTTCCGGGACGGGAGCCTACGAGCAGTACTTC.

V usage is TRBV2 and J usage is TRBJ2-7; 7 bases agree with TRBD1. V trimming: 2 bases; J trimming: 2 bases; junction bases outside the gene matches: 3. CDR3 length: 14 amino acids. Germline V CDR1 and CDR2: SNHLY, FYNNEI. CDR3 amino acids: CASSELGTAYEQYF. CDR3 nucleotide sequence: TGTGCCAGCAGTGAATTAGGGACAGCCTACGAGCAGTACTTC.

The chain joins TRBV11-1 to TRBJ1-2; D call uncertain. The V end was cut by 5 bases, the J end by 3 bases, with 16 bases between. Germline CDR1 is SGHAT and CDR2 is FQDESV (reference sequence). CDR3 length equals 15 residues. The CDR3 sequence is CASSPTGRGHYGYTF. CDR3 in DNA: TGTGCCAGCAGCCCCACTGGTCGGGGTCACTATGGCTACACCTTC.

The CDR3 DNA sequence: TGTGCCTGGAGTACGGGAGCGGAGACCCAGTACTTC. This translates into CAWSTGAETQYF. The rearrangement uses TRBV30 and TRBJ2-5, with a tentative D call TRBD2 (6 bases). This CDR3 contains 12 residues. Per germline, CDR1 GTSNPN and CDR2 SVGIG (reference sequence). The ends were cut back, 2 bases at V and 5 bases at J, with 9 bases in the middle.

The V and J genes are TRBV19 and TRBJ2-1; a weak D match, TRBD2 (5 bases). V lost 5 bases and J lost 1, with 6 bases in between. Germline values: CDR1 LNHDA, CDR2 SQIVND (reference sequence). The CDR3 loop spans 13 amino acids. The chain's CDR3 is CASSPGSYNEQFF. As DNA, the CDR3 is TGTGCCAGTAGTCCGGGATCCTACAATGAGCAGTTCTTC.

J is TRBJ1-1 and V is TRBV5-1; 7 bases are shared with TRBD1. Trimming cost V 4 bases and J 4 bases; bases outside gene matches: 7. The length of the CDR3 is 14 residues. Germline values: CDR1 SGHRS, CDR2 YFSETQ. CDR3 nucleotide sequence: TGCGCCAGCAGCACTACAGGGGATTTCACTGAAGCTTTCTTT. This codes for CASSTTGDFTEAFF.

V gene TRBV5-1 combines with J gene TRBJ2-1; D possibly corresponds to TRBD1 (6 bases). Looked up from germline, CDR1 is SGHRS and CDR2 is YFSETQ. Trimming removed 2 bases at V and 5 bases at J, with 8 bases between. There are 13 residues in the CDR3. The CDR3 DNA follows: TGCGCCAGCAGCTTAGGGGGAGACAATGAGCAGTTCTTC. Protein: CASSLGGDNEQFF.

This clone has just one count. This chain uses TRBV18 with TRBJ2-5; 8 bases fit TRBD1. This CDR3 contains 15 residues. The V segment lost 3 bases and the J segment 5 bases; nucleotides outside the gene matches: 8. Germline V CDR1 and CDR2: KGHSH, LQKENI. For the CDR3, the DNA is TGTGCCAGCTCACCGTCGACAGGGGTCGTGGAGACCCAGTACTTC. Translating gives CASSPSTGVVETQYF.

The rearrangement links TRBV7-8 to TRBJ2-7; TRBD1 matches at 8 bases. V trimming: 1 base; J trimming: 2 bases; junction bases outside the gene matches: 7. From germline, CDR1 is SGHVS and CDR2 FQNEAQ. The CDR3 spans 16 residues. The CDR3 loop is CASSLDRTGGPYEQYF. The CDR3 nucleotides are TGTGCCAGCAGCTTAGATCGAACAGGGGGGCCCTACGAGCAGTACTTC.

The DNA for the CDR3 is TGCAGCGTCACGACAGGAAACGAAAAACTGTTTTTT. It yields the protein CSVTTGNEKLFF. The chain links TRBV29-1 to TRBJ1-4, with a tentative D call TRBD1 (6 bases). Trimming stripped 6 bases from V and 8 bases from J, with 13 bases between. The CDR3 length is 12 residues. Per the germline V gene, CDR1 is SQVTM and CDR2 is ANQGSEA.

V gene TRBV27 combines with J gene TRBJ1-1; D unclear. CDR3 length equals 15 residues. With 0 bases removed from V and 3 bases from J, the gap between germline ends came to 11 bases. Germline CDR1 reads MNHEY; CDR2 reads SMNVEV (reference sequence). This chain's CDR3 is CASSLSWKQYTEAFF. The CDR3 DNA sequence: TGTGCCAGCAGTTTATCGTGGAAACAGTACACTGAAGCTTTCTTT.